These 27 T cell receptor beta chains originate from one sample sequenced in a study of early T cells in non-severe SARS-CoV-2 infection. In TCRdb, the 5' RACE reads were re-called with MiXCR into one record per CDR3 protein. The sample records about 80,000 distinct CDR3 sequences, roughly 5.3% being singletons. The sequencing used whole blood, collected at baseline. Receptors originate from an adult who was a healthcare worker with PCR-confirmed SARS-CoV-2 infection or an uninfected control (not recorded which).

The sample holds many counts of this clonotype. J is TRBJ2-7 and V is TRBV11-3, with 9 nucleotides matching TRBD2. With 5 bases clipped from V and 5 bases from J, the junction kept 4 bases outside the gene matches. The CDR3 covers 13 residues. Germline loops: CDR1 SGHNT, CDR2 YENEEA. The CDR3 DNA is TGTGCCAGCAGCCCCGGGACTAGCAACGAGCAGTACTTC. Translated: CASSPGTSNEQYF.

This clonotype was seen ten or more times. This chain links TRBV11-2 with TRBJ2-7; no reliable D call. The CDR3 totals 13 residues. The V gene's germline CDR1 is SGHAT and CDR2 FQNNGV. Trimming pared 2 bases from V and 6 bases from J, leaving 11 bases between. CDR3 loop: CASSLSRQAEQYF. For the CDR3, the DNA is TGTGCCAGCAGCTTATCGCGGCAAGCCGAGCAGTACTTC.

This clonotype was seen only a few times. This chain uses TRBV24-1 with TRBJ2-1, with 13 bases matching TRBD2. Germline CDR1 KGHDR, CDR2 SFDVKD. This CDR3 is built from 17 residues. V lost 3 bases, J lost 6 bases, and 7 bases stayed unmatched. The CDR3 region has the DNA TGTGCCACCAGTGATCCCGGGACTAGCGGGATAGGCAATGAGCAGTTCTTC. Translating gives CATSDPGTSGIGNEQFF.

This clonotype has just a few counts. CDR3 sequence reads: CASSGLLGTDTQYF. In nucleotides, the CDR3 is TGTGCCAGCAGTGGCCTCCTAGGCACAGATACGCAGTATTTT. This chain uses TRBV6-1 with TRBJ2-3; no clear D. Germline loops: CDR1 MNHNS, CDR2 SASEGT. CDR3 length: 14 residues. Trimming shortened V by 4 bases and J by 1 base, and 9 bases separated the two germline ends.

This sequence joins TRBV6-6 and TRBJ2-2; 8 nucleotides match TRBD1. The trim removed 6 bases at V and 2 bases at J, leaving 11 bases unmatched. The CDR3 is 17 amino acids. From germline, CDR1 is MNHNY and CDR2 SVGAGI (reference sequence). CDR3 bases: TGTGCCAGCAGAATCCGCAGGACAGGGATAAACACCGGGGAGCTGTTTTTT. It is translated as CASRIRRTGINTGELFF.

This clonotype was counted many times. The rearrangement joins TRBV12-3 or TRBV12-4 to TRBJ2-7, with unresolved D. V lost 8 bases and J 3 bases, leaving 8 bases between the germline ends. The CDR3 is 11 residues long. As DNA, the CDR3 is TGTGCCAGCTGCTCGTACTACGAGCAGTACTTC. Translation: CASCSYYEQYF.

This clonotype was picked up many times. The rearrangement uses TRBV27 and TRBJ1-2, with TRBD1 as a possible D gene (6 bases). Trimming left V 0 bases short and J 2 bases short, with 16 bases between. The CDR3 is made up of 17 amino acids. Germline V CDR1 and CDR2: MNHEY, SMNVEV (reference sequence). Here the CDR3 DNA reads TGTGCCAGCAGTTTATCGCGGTGGCAGGGGTTAAACTATGGCTACACCTTC. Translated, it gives CASSLSRWQGLNYGYTF.

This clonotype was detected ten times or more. The CDR3 bases are TGTGCCAGCAACTCTGGGGCCAACGTCCTGACTTTC. Translation: CASNSGANVLTF. The chain couples TRBV7-3 to TRBJ2-6, with D unclear. The V end was cut by 7 bases, the J end by 0 bases, with 1 base between. The CDR3 is 12 residues long. Per germline, CDR1 SGHTA and CDR2 FQGTGA.

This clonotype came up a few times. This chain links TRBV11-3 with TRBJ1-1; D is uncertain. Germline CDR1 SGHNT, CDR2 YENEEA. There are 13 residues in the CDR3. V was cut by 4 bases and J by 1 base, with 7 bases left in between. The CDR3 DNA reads TGTGCCAGCAGCTATACACAGAACACTGAAGCTTTCTTT. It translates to CASSYTQNTEAFF.

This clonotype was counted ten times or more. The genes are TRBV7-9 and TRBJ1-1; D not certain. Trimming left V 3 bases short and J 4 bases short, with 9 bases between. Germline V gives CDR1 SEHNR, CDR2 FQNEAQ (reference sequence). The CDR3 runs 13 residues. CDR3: CASSFLGITEAFF. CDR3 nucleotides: TGTGCCAGCAGCTTTTTAGGTATCACTGAAGCTTTCTTT.

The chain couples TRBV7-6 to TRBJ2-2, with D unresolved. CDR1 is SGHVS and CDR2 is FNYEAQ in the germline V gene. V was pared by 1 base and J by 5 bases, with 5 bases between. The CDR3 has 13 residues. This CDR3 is CASSLEQTGELFF. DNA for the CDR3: TGTGCCAGCAGCTTAGAACAGACCGGGGAGCTGTTTTTT. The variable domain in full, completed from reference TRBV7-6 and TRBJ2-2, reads GAGVSQSPRYKVTKRGQDVALRCDPISGHVSLYWYRQALGQGPEFLTYFNYEAQQDKSGLPNDRFSAERPEGSISTLTIQRTEQRDSAMYRCASSLEQTGELFFGEGSRLTVL.

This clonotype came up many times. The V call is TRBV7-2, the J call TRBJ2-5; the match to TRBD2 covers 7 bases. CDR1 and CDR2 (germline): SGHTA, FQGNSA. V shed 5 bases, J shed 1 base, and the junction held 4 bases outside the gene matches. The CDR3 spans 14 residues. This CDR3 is CASSPRGTQETQYF. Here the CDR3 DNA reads TGTGCCAGCAGCCCGCGGGGGACCCAAGAGACCCAGTACTTC.

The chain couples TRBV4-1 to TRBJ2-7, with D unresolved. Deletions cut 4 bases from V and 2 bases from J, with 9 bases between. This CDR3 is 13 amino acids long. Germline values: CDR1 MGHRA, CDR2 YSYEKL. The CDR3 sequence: CASSPVRAYEQYF. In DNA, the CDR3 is TGCGCCAGCAGCCCCGTTCGGGCCTACGAGCAGTACTTC.

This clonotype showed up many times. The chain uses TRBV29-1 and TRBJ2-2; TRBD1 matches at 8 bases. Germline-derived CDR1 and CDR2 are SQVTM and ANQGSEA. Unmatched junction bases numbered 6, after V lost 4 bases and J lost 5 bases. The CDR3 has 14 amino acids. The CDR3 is CSVGYRGLTGELFF. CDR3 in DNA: TGCAGCGTTGGATACAGGGGGTTAACCGGGGAGCTGTTTTTT.

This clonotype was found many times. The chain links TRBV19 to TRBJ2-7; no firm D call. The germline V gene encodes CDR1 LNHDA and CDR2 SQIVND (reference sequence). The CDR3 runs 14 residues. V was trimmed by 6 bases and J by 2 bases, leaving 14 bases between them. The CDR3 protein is CASRQLDGTYEQYF. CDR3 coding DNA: TGTGCCAGTAGGCAACTGGACGGTACCTACGAGCAGTACTTC.

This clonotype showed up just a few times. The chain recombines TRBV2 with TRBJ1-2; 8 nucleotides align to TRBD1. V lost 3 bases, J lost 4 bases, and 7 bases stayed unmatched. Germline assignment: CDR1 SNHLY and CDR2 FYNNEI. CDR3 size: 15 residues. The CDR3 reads CASSDPDRVFYGYTF. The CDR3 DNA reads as TGTGCCAGCAGTGACCCGGACAGGGTATTCTATGGCTACACCTTC. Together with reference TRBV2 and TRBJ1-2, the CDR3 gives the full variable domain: EPEVTQTPSHQVTQMGQEVILRCVPISNHLYFYWYRQILGQKVEFLVSFYNNEISEKSEIFDDQFSVERPDGSNFTLKIRSTKLEDSAMYFCASSDPDRVFYGYTFGSGTRLTVV.

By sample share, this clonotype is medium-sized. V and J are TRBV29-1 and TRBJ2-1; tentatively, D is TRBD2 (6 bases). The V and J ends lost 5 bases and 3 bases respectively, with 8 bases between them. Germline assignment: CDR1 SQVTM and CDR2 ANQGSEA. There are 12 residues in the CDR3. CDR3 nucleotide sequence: TGCAGCGTTTTAGCGGACTACAATGAGCAGTTCTTC. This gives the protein CSVLADYNEQFF.

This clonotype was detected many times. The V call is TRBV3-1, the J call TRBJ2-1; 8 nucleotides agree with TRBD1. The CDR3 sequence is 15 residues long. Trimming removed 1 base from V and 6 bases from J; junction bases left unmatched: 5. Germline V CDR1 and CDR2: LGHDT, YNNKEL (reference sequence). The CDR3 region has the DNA TGTGCCAGCAGCCAAGTTACAGGGGGTATCAATGAGCAGTTCTTC. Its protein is CASSQVTGGINEQFF.

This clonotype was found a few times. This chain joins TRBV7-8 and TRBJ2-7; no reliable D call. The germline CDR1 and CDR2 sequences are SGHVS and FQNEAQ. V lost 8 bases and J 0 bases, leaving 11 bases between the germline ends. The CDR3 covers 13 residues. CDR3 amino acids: CASGHTVSYEQYF. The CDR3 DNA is TGTGCCAGCGGCCACACAGTCTCCTACGAGCAGTACTTC.

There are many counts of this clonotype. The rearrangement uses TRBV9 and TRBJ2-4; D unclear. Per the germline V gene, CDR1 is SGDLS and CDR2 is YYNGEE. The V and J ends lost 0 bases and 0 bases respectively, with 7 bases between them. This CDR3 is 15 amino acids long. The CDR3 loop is CASSVGEIAKNIQYF. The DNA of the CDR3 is TGTGCCAGCAGCGTAGGTGAGATAGCCAAAAACATTCAGTACTTC.

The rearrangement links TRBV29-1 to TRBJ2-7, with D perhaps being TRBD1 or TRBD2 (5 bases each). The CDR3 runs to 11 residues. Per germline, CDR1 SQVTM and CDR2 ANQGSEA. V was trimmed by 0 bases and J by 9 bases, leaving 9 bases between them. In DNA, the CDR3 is TGCAGCGTTGAAGATGGGGACGGGCAGTACTTC. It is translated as CSVEDGDGQYF.

CDR3 sequence (DNA): TGTGCCACATCCAGGAGGATCTCTGGAAACACCATATATTTT. This codes for CATSRRISGNTIYF. The chain is built from TRBV15 and TRBJ1-3; the D is unclear. Looked up from germline, CDR1 is LNHNV and CDR2 is YYDKDF (reference sequence). The CDR3 is 14 residues long. The V end was cut by 9 bases, the J end by 0 bases, with 12 bases between.

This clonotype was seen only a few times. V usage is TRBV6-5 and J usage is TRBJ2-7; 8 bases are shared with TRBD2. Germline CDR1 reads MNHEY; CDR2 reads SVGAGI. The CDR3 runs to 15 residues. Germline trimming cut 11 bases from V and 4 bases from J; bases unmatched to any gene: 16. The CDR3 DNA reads TGTGCCGCCTCGGCGGGGGGCACCCTTTTTTACGAGCAGTACTTC. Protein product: CAASAGGTLFYEQYF.

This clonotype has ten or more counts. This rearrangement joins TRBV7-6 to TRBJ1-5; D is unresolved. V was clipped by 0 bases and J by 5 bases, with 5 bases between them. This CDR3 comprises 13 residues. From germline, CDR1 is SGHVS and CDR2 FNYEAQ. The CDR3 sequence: CASSLAGDQPQHF. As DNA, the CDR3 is TGTGCCAGCAGCTTAGCGGGAGATCAGCCCCAGCATTTT. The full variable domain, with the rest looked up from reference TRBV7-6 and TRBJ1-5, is GAGVSQSPRYKVTKRGQDVALRCDPISGHVSLYWYRQALGQGPEFLTYFNYEAQQDKSGLPNDRFSAERPEGSISTLTIQRTEQRDSAMYRCASSLAGDQPQHFGDGTRLSIL.

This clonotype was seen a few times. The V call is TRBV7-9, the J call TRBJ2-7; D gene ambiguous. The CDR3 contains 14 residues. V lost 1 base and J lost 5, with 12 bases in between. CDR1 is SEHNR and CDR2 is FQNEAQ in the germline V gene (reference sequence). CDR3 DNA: TGTGCCAGCAGCTTAGAGGTATCCCAGGACGAGCAGTACTTC. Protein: CASSLEVSQDEQYF.

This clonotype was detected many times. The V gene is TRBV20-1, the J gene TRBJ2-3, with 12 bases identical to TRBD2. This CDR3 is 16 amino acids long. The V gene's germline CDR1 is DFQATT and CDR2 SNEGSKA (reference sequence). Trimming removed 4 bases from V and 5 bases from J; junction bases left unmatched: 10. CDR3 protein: CSATRTSGIGGDTQYF. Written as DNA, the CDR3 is TGCAGTGCTACCAGGACTAGCGGGATTGGGGGAGATACGCAGTATTTT.

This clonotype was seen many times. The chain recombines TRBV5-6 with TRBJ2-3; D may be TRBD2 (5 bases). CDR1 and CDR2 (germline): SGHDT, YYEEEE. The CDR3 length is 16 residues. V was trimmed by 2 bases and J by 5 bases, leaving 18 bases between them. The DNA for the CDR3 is TGTGCCAGCAGCTTCGCGCCCCGGGTTGGAGGAGATACGCAGTATTTT. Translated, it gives CASSFAPRVGGDTQYF.